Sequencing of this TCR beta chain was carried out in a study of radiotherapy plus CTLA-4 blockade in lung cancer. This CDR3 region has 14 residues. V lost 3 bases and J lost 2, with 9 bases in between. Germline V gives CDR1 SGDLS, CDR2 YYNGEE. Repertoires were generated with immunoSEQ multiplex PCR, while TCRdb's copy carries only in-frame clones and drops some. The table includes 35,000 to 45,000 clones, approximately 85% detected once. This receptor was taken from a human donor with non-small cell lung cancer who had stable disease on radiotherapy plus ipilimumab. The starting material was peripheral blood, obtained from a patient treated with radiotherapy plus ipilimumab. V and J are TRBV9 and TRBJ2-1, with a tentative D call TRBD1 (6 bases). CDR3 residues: CASSARTAYNEQFF. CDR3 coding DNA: TGTGCCAGCAGCGCACGGACAGCCTACAATGAGCAGTTCTTC.